These T cell receptor beta chains were read from a single sample in a study of blood T cell repertoires in COVID-19. This table comes from immunoSEQ multiplex PCR, and its TCRdb copy is limited to in-frame clones, with some not included. Among around 37,000 clones listed, roughly 80% were seen once. Sequencing was carried out using peripheral blood. All receptors derive from a man aged 55 to 70 with COVID-19, enrolled during active disease. Each CDR3 is given with its conserved first and last residue.

CDR3 protein: CASSLDGSGGYTF; V gene: TRBV7-2; CDR3 length: 13; J gene: TRBJ1-2
CDR3 protein: CASSYATGGFYEQYF; V gene: TRBV6-5; CDR3 length: 15; J gene: TRBJ2-7
CDR3 protein: CASSEVRGQGTGELFF; V gene: TRBV6-1; CDR3 length: 16; J gene: TRBJ2-2
CDR3 protein: CASRAAGGLDTQYF; V gene: TRBV6-5; CDR3 length: 14; J gene: TRBJ2-3
CDR3 protein: CASAGTGSEQFF; V gene: TRBV10-1; CDR3 length: 12; J gene: TRBJ2-1
CDR3 protein: CASSEGPGQGAYEQYF; V gene: TRBV2; CDR3 length: 16; J gene: TRBJ2-7
CDR3 protein: CASSQDPGRDTGELFF; V gene: TRBV4-2; CDR3 length: 16; J gene: TRBJ2-2
CDR3 protein: CASSLSTVNIEAFF; V gene: TRBV7-9; CDR3 length: 14; J gene: TRBJ1-1
CDR3 protein: CAWSVVDSLNQPQHF; V gene: TRBV30; CDR3 length: 15; J gene: TRBJ1-5
CDR3 protein: CASSGQYYGYTF; V gene: TRBV12-3/TRBV12-4; CDR3 length: 12; J gene: TRBJ1-2
CDR3 protein: CASSPGPTAYNEQFF; V gene: TRBV7-2; CDR3 length: 15; J gene: TRBJ2-1
CDR3 protein: CASSLYAGQGFNQPQHF; V gene: TRBV27; CDR3 length: 17; J gene: TRBJ1-5
CDR3 protein: CASSPSGGVIGGYTF; V gene: TRBV10-2; CDR3 length: 15; J gene: TRBJ1-2
CDR3 protein: CASSYYWGGGSEQFF; V gene: TRBV28; CDR3 length: 15; J gene: TRBJ2-1
CDR3 protein: CASSPQGGYEQYF; V gene: TRBV7-2; CDR3 length: 13; J gene: TRBJ2-7
CDR3 protein: CASSLESGYEQYF; V gene: TRBV5-1; CDR3 length: 13; J gene: TRBJ2-7
CDR3 protein: CSAGQGGQPQHF; V gene: TRBV29-1; CDR3 length: 12; J gene: TRBJ1-5
CDR3 protein: CASSEWRDEQYF; V gene: TRBV10-2; CDR3 length: 12; J gene: TRBJ2-7
CDR3 protein: CASSQEGGTTEAFF; V gene: TRBV4-3; CDR3 length: 14; J gene: TRBJ1-1
CDR3 protein: CASSFLGGSDSPLHF; V gene: TRBV11-2; CDR3 length: 15; J gene: TRBJ1-6
CDR3 protein: CASTDSMNTEAFF; V gene: TRBV5-1; CDR3 length: 13; J gene: TRBJ1-1
CDR3 protein: CASSQDTDSYSNQPQHF; V gene: TRBV4-1; CDR3 length: 17; J gene: TRBJ1-5
CDR3 protein: CAIETGLNTGELFF; V gene: TRBV10-3; CDR3 length: 14; J gene: TRBJ2-2
CDR3 protein: CASSVATALGTEAFF; V gene: TRBV9; CDR3 length: 15; J gene: TRBJ1-1
CDR3 protein: CASSPPAGDYGYTF; V gene: TRBV18; CDR3 length: 14; J gene: TRBJ1-2
CDR3 protein: CASSFTTRGRGEQYF; V gene: TRBV5-5; CDR3 length: 15; J gene: TRBJ2-7
CDR3 protein: CASSSRTGRHSPLHF; V gene: TRBV25-1; CDR3 length: 15; J gene: TRBJ1-6
CDR3 protein: CASSLLRESEQYF; V gene: TRBV5-4; CDR3 length: 13; J gene: TRBJ2-7
CDR3 protein: CASSLQANYGYTF; V gene: TRBV12-3/TRBV12-4; CDR3 length: 13; J gene: TRBJ1-2
CDR3 protein: CASSPRTGWAFF; V gene: TRBV19; CDR3 length: 12; J gene: TRBJ1-1
CDR3 protein: CASRAAGSEKLFF; V gene: TRBV5-1; CDR3 length: 13; J gene: TRBJ1-4
CDR3 protein: CASSESSETQYF; V gene: TRBV10-2; CDR3 length: 12; J gene: TRBJ2-5
CDR3 protein: CASSLAGFHRNTGELFF; V gene: TRBV7-9; CDR3 length: 17; J gene: TRBJ2-2
CDR3 protein: CASSSTGKSYNEQFF; V gene: TRBV5-4; CDR3 length: 15; J gene: TRBJ2-1
CDR3 protein: CASSVDGRYTEAFF; V gene: TRBV9; CDR3 length: 14; J gene: TRBJ1-1
CDR3 protein: CAIVRAGGGYTF; V gene: TRBV10-3; CDR3 length: 12; J gene: TRBJ1-2
CDR3 protein: CASSFADTEAFF; V gene: TRBV7-2; CDR3 length: 12; J gene: TRBJ1-1
CDR3 protein: CASSPPMAGPGKAFF; V gene: TRBV18; CDR3 length: 15; J gene: TRBJ1-1
CDR3 protein: CASEGRLPGQGWNEQFF; V gene: TRBV2; CDR3 length: 17; J gene: TRBJ2-1
CDR3 protein: CASSMSRGAGGYTF; V gene: TRBV19; CDR3 length: 14; J gene: TRBJ1-2
CDR3 protein: CASSPWGGKEQYF; V gene: TRBV6-2/TRBV6-3; CDR3 length: 13; J gene: TRBJ2-7
CDR3 protein: CATSDLGLYNEQFF; V gene: TRBV24-1; CDR3 length: 14; J gene: TRBJ2-1
CDR3 protein: CASSQLQINQPQHF; V gene: TRBV6-2/TRBV6-3; CDR3 length: 14; J gene: TRBJ1-5
CDR3 protein: CASSLRGTEAFF; V gene: TRBV4-3; CDR3 length: 12; J gene: TRBJ1-1
CDR3 protein: CASWDRLVSVNTEAFF; V gene: TRBV10-2; CDR3 length: 16; J gene: TRBJ1-1
CDR3 protein: CASSQAGGSVEKLFF; V gene: TRBV3-1/TRBV3-2; CDR3 length: 15; J gene: TRBJ1-4
CDR3 protein: CASSLFGQPQHF; V gene: TRBV28; CDR3 length: 12; J gene: TRBJ1-5
CDR3 protein: CAWSAQGAGTEAFF; V gene: TRBV30; CDR3 length: 14; J gene: TRBJ1-1